This T cell receptor beta chain was identified in a study of T cell repertoires in cytomegalovirus infection. Across the whole study: Selected CMV epitopes included recently identified HLA-C-restricted ones as well as well-studied HLA-B-restricted ones. Public TCR beta signatures marked donors with CMV infection and the matching HLA.

The CDR3 runs to 18 residues. V was pared by 0 bases and J by 2 bases, with 9 bases of the junction left unmatched. Germline CDR1 is SGHTA and CDR2 is FQGNSA. Study-wide results and limits: The study identified carriers of CMV plus the relevant HLA from cumulative public TCR beta family frequency. In two of eight donors, the top clonotype was HLA-C-restricted CMV-specific.

TCRdb used MiXCR to reprocess the reads, holding one entry per CDR3 protein. The sample has hundreds of thousands of distinct CDR3 sequences; around 31% are singletons. This clonotype was detected only a few times. The target antigen is unknown. Here the sequenced sample was cultured PBMCs, taken from culture after CMV antigen stimulation. This rearrangement joins TRBV7-2 to TRBJ2-7; 11 nucleotides match TRBD2. The receptor's source is a human donor in good health (CMV status not recorded). Some clones in this sample may be carry-over from other donors' samples. In DNA form, the CDR3 reads TGTGCCAGCAGCTTAGCTCGCTCGGGGACTAGCGGTACCTACGAGCAGTACTTC. It is translated as CASSLARSGTSGTYEQYF.